The T cell receptor (beta chain) under discussion was sequenced for a study of T cell repertoires in cytomegalovirus infection. The overall study: Recently identified HLA-C-restricted CMV epitopes were used, and well-studied HLA-B-restricted CMV epitopes were used as well. An indication of both CMV infection and matching HLA type came from public TCR beta signatures. Study conclusions and caveats: Dominant in the ex vivo response were TCR beta clonotypes restricted by HLA-C and specific for CMV. Totalled public TCR beta family frequency picked out people who carried CMV plus the relevant HLA.

TCRdb re-derived calls from the reads in MiXCR, one entry per CDR3 protein. The repertoire holds under 850,000 distinct CDR3 sequences, with about 33% as singletons. In regard to this clonotype: Its antigen is currently unknown.

V lost 6 bases and J lost 0, with 12 bases in between. This CDR3 is built from 13 residues. CDR1 DFQATT and CDR2 SNEGSKA come from the germline V gene (reference sequence). The sequences come from cultured PBMCs, collected from culture after CMV antigen stimulation. The V gene is TRBV20-1, the J gene TRBJ2-7, with D possibly matching TRBD2 (6 bases). The source of this sequence is a human donor in good health (CMV status not recorded). Some clones in this sample may be carry-over from other donors' samples. The CDR3 spells CSATRGSSYEQYF. The CDR3 DNA follows: TGCAGTGCGACGCGGGGAAGCTCCTACGAGCAGTACTTC.